The 10 T cell receptor delta chains below all came from one sample that was sequenced in a study of gamma-delta chains in newborns, infants, children. TCRdb reapplied CATT to the reads. The data hold about 6,900 delta-chain clones, with 2.1% observed a single time. Sequencing input: blood. The receptors originated from a child who was a newborn, infant or young child, either healthy, febrile or measles-vaccinated (not recorded which).

Points on this clone: This DNA's translation and the protein TCRdb lists, from a much larger clone, do not match at residue 10, likely due to a read error; the protein shown is translated from the DNA. The chain employs TRDV2 and TRDJ3, with 11 bases aligning to TRDD3. The CDR3 is made up of 19 amino acids. Germline V CDR1 and CDR2: GEAIGNYY, EKD. V trimming: 0 bases; J trimming: 5 bases; junction bases outside the gene matches: 8. CDR3 sequence reads: CACDTAGGYTDGDTRQMFF. The CDR3 DNA sequence: TGTGCCTGTGACACCGCTGGGGGATACACGGACGGGGACACCCGACAGATGTTTTTC.

Note on this clone: This DNA's translation differs at residue 10 from TCRdb's protein, which comes from a much larger clone; a read error is likely, and the protein shown is translated from the DNA. The V gene is TRDV2, the J gene TRDJ3; 9 nucleotides align to TRDD3. CDR3 length equals 18 residues. The germline V gene encodes CDR1 GEAIGNYY and CDR2 EKD. J gave up 2 bases and V 0 bases, and 4 bases lay outside the gene matches. CDR3 sequence: CACDTTGGSPWDTRQMFF. The CDR3 DNA follows: TGTGCCTGTGACACCACTGGGGGAAGCCCCTGGGACACCCGACAGATGTTTTTC.

Details on this clone: TCRdb pairs this DNA with a much larger clone's protein that differs at residue 6, likely a read error; the protein shown was translated from the DNA. The chain links TRDV2 to TRDJ3; 9 nucleotides match TRDD3. J lost 0 bases, V lost 1 base, and 9 bases had no gene match. Germline values: CDR1 GEAIGNYY, CDR2 EKD. This CDR3 has 20 amino acids. This chain's CDR3 is CACDTSRGGYPSWDTRQMFF. The CDR3 DNA reads as TGTGCCTGTGACACTTCTCGCGGGGGATACCCCTCCTGGGACACCCGACAGATGTTTTTC.

This clone was detected a few times. Only one base separates this from a far larger clonotype, so it likely reflects a read error. Other DNA sequences within the sample encode an identical CDR3. V is TRDV2 and J is TRDJ3, with TRDD3 matching over 9 bases. This CDR3 spans 17 amino acids. Germline assignment: CDR1 GEAIGNYY and CDR2 EKD. CDR3 coding DNA: TGCGCCTGTGACAGTACTGGGGGATCCTGGGACACCCGACAGATGTTTTTC. Translating it yields CACDSTGGSWDTRQMFF.

There are a few counts of this clone. TCRdb's protein for this DNA is that of a much larger clone and differs from the translation at residue 13, likely a read error; the protein shown is the DNA translation. The chain recombines TRDV2 with TRDJ3; 8 nucleotides match TRDD3. The CDR3 is 19 residues long. The germline V gene encodes CDR1 GEAIGNYY and CDR2 EKD. The CDR3 nucleotides are TGTGCCTGCGACGTACTGGGGGGCAGAAGCTCCTGGGGCACCCTACAGATGTTTTTC. It specifies CACDVLGGRSSWGTLQMFF.

In its sample, this clone was seen a few times. A much larger clone differs by one base, so this may be a read error. The chain carries TRDV2 and TRDJ3, with TRDD3 matching over 12 bases. This CDR3 region has 22 residues. CDR1 and CDR2 (germline): GEAIGNYY, EKD. The CDR3 region is CACDGELGDTLWWSWDARQMFF. CDR3 bases: TGTGCCTGTGACGGGGAACTGGGGGATACCCTCTGGTGGTCCTGGGACGCCCGACAGATGTTTTTC.

This clone was observed a handful of times. TCRdb's protein for this DNA is that of a much larger clone and differs from the translation at residue 7, likely a read error; the protein shown is the DNA translation. Other DNA sequences in this sample translate to the same CDR3. This CDR3 reads CACDALGSWDTRQMFF. In DNA form, the CDR3 reads TGTGCCTGTGACGCGCTGGGCTCCTGGGACACCCGACAGATGTTTTTC. The chain combines TRDV2 with TRDJ3, with D possibly matching TRDD3 (5 bases). V was cut by 3 bases and J by 0 bases, with 8 bases left in between. CDR1 and CDR2 (germline): GEAIGNYY, EKD. This CDR3 is built from 16 residues.

Details on this clone: The TCRdb protein, from a much larger clone, departs from this DNA's translation at residue 5, likely by read error; the protein shown derives from the DNA. The J gene is TRDJ3, the V gene TRDV2, with a tentative D call TRDD3 (5 bases). Trimming stripped 3 bases from V and 0 bases from J, with 14 bases between. This CDR3 is 18 amino acids long. Per the germline V gene, CDR1 is GEAIGNYY and CDR2 is EKD. The CDR3 region is CACDAGSGDSWDTRQMFF. CDR3 nucleotide sequence: TGTGCCTGTGACGCCGGAAGTGGGGACTCCTGGGACACCCGACAGATGTTTTTC.

As for this clone: TCRdb records a much larger clone's protein for this DNA, with a difference at residue 7 that likely arises from a read error; the protein given is the translation of the DNA. The chain carries TRDV2 and TRDJ1; TRDD3 matches 7 bases. This CDR3 is built from 16 residues. V shed 3 bases, J shed 0 bases, and the junction held 9 bases outside the gene matches. Germline V lookup: CDR1 GEAIGNYY, CDR2 EKD. For the CDR3, the DNA is TGTGCCTGTGACCCGATGGGGGGATTGTACACCGATAAACTCATCTTT. Residues: CACDPMGGLYTDKLIF.

This clone is medium-sized. The V gene is TRDV2, the J gene TRDJ3; TRDD3 aligns across 10 bases. The CDR3 contains 19 residues. Germline values: CDR1 GEAIGNYY, CDR2 EKD. J lost 0 bases, V lost 0 bases, and 4 bases had no gene match. This chain's CDR3 is CACDTGGIRSSWDTRQMFF. In DNA, the CDR3 is TGTGCCTGTGACACCGGGGGGATACGGAGCTCCTGGGACACCCGACAGATGTTTTTC.